This entry features one TCR beta chain sequence. This record belongs to a study of T-cell memory formation after mild COVID-19. This CDR3 contains 17 residues. Germline CDR1 and CDR2: SGHRS and YFSETQ. V was pared by 0 bases and J by 4 bases, with 7 bases of the junction left unmatched. TCRdb processed the 5' RACE reads anew with MiXCR; each CDR3 protein has one entry. The sample includes hundreds of thousands of distinct CDR3 sequences, about a fifth of them seen just once. The TCR was taken from an adult woman who had mild COVID-19 (a few samples of this study predate the infection). Cell type and time point are not known. Sequencing input: PBMCs or a T cell subset sorted from them (not recorded which). The chain carries TRBV5-1 and TRBJ2-2; TRBD2 aligns across 9 bases. DNA of the CDR3: TGCGCCAGCAGCTTGGGGGGACGACTAGCGGCCACCGGGGAGCTGTTTTTT. Translated: CASSLGGRLAATGELFF.